Each of the 21 T cell receptor beta chains below was sequenced from the same sample in a study of T cell responses to AZD1222 COVID-19 vaccine. The table came from immunoSEQ multiplex PCR; TCRdb's copy has only in-frame clones and leaves some out. The repertoire holds about 170,000 clones, with about nine tenths as singletons. Sequences were derived from peripheral blood, sampled on day 0 of AZD1222 vaccination. The source of these receptors is an adult in good health.

This chain links TRBV5-5 with TRBJ1-5, with TRBD1 identical over 8 bases. The germline CDR1 and CDR2 sequences are SGHKS and YYEKEE (reference sequence). The CDR3 consists of 15 residues. V trimming: 4 bases; J trimming: 5 bases; junction bases outside the gene matches: 8. The chain's CDR3 is CASSQGTGAYQPQHF. CDR3 nucleotide sequence: TGTGCCAGCAGCCAGGGGACAGGCGCGTATCAGCCCCAGCATTTT.

This clone was seen only once. The chain employs TRBV24-1 and TRBJ1-2, with 8 bases fitting TRBD1. V shed 5 bases and J 4 bases; nucleotides not matched to a gene: 2. The CDR3 runs 13 residues. Germline lookup yields CDR1 KGHDR and CDR2 SFDVKD. The CDR3 bases are TGTGCCACCAGTGCGGGACAGGCCTATGGCTACACCTTC. Amino acid sequence: CATSAGQAYGYTF.

The chain uses TRBV6-1 and TRBJ1-3; D is undetermined. V dropped 2 bases and J dropped 3 bases, with 11 bases sitting between them. This CDR3 has 15 amino acids. CDR1 and CDR2 from the germline V gene are MNHNS and SASEGT. The CDR3 coding sequence is TGTGCCAGCAGTGAAACCCACTCGGGTGGAAACACCATATATTTT. It encodes CASSETHSGGNTIYF.

The rearrangement links TRBV4-1 to TRBJ2-3; 7 nucleotides agree with TRBD2. The CDR3 has 17 amino acids. The V gene's germline CDR1 is MGHRA and CDR2 YSYEKL. The V and J ends lost 0 bases and 4 bases, in that order; junction bases with no gene match: 10. The DNA of the CDR3 is TGCGCCAGCAGCCAAGATCTGGGGGGGTTATTGGCAGATACGCAGTATTTT. This gives the protein CASSQDLGGLLADTQYF.

V and J are TRBV30 and TRBJ1-2; perhaps TRBD1 as D (6 bases). The CDR3 sequence is 13 residues long. Germline V CDR1 and CDR2: GTSNPN, SVGIG (reference sequence). V was trimmed by 2 bases and J by 7 bases, leaving 14 bases between them. CDR3 sequence reads: CAWSHGGRSGYTF. For the CDR3, the DNA is TGTGCCTGGAGTCATGGGGGCAGAAGTGGCTACACCTTC.

This rearrangement joins TRBV20-1 to TRBJ1-1; D not certain. Per the germline V gene, CDR1 is DFQATT and CDR2 is SNEGSKA (reference sequence). This CDR3 spans 11 amino acids. The V and J ends lost 6 bases and 2 bases respectively, with 7 bases between them. CDR3 region: CSATDNTEAFF. CDR3 DNA: TGCAGTGCCACAGATAACACTGAAGCTTTCTTT.

The rearrangement joins TRBV7-2 to TRBJ2-7, with 11 bases fitting TRBD1. With 11 bases clipped from V and 3 bases from J, the junction kept 9 bases outside the gene matches. Germline values: CDR1 SGHTA, CDR2 FQGNSA. This CDR3 is built from 14 residues. CDR3 residues: CAVAAGTGGYEQYF. CDR3 sequence (DNA): TGTGCCGTCGCCGCCGGGACAGGGGGCTACGAGCAGTACTTC.

This rearrangement joins TRBV12-3 or TRBV12-4 to TRBJ1-1, with D unclear. The CDR3 length is 13 residues. V lost 3 bases to trimming and J lost 8 bases, with 13 bases between them. CDR3 nucleotide sequence: TGTGCCAGCAGTTTTACGGGAATCCGGGAAGCTTTCTTT. Protein: CASSFTGIREAFF.

The chain couples TRBV5-1 to TRBJ1-1; D is undetermined. CDR1 and CDR2 from the germline V gene are SGHRS and YFSETQ. V was clipped by 0 bases and J by 6 bases, with 12 bases between them. The CDR3 runs to 14 residues. CDR3 in DNA: TGCGCCAGCAGCTTGGCGGGCCGGACTTCTGAAGCTTTCTTT. The encoded protein is CASSLAGRTSEAFF.

The V gene is TRBV7-8, the J gene TRBJ1-3; D gene unclear. The CDR3 is made up of 15 amino acids. V lost 5 bases and J 0 bases, leaving 11 bases between the germline ends. Germline lookup yields CDR1 SGHVS and CDR2 FQNEAQ. CDR3 region: CASSPFGSSGNTIYF. The CDR3 nucleotides are TGTGCCAGCAGCCCCTTTGGGAGCTCTGGAAACACCATATATTTT. Complete variable domain (other parts from reference TRBV7-8 and TRBJ1-3): GAGVSQSPRYKVAKRGQDVALRCDPISGHVSLFWYQQALGQGPEFLTYFQNEAQLDKSGLPSDRFFAERPEGSVSTLKIQRTQQEDSAVYLCASSPFGSSGNTIYFGEGSWLTVV.

The chain carries TRBV1 and TRBJ1-6. TRBV1 is assigned pseudogene status. The CDR3 loop spans 18 amino acids. The CDR3 sequence: CTSSQDWGARSYNSPLHF. CDR3 coding DNA: TGCACCAGCAGCCAAGATTGGGGGGCACGGTCCTATAATTCACCCCTCCACTTT.

The chain uses TRBV15 and TRBJ1-1; D not resolved. The length of the CDR3 is 14 residues. The V and J ends lost 0 bases and 4 bases respectively, with 9 bases between them. Germline V gives CDR1 LNHNV, CDR2 YYDKDF (reference sequence). The CDR3 is CATSRDVSITEAFF. The DNA of the CDR3 is TGTGCCACCAGCAGAGATGTGAGTATCACTGAAGCTTTCTTT.

The CDR3 is CASSLRAHEKLFF. CDR3 coding DNA: TGTGCCAGCAGCCTCCGGGCCCATGAAAAACTGTTTTTT. The chain links TRBV5-6 to TRBJ1-4, with no clear D. V lost 4 bases to trimming and J lost 6 bases, with 10 bases between them. Germline CDR1 and CDR2: SGHDT and YYEEEE. The CDR3 contains 13 residues.

CDR3 bases: TGTGCCAGCACCCCAGGGCTAGCGGGGGTGACCTACGAGCAGTACTTC. It is translated as CASTPGLAGVTYEQYF. J is TRBJ2-7 and V is TRBV3-1 (or the pseudogene TRBV3-2), with 10 bases aligning to TRBD2. The CDR3 consists of 16 residues. Germline V gene lookup returns CDR1 LGHDT and CDR2 YNNKEL (reference sequence). Germline trimming cut 7 bases from V and 2 bases from J; bases unmatched to any gene: 11.

The CDR3 sequence: CASSLSTALTDTQYF. The CDR3 bases are TGTGCCAGCAGCTTGTCGACGGCCCTCACAGATACGCAGTATTTT. The chain uses TRBV7-9 and TRBJ2-3, with D unclear. Trimming left V 3 bases short and J 2 bases short, with 12 bases between. Germline CDR1 and CDR2: SEHNR and FQNEAQ (reference sequence). This CDR3 contains 15 residues.

The CDR3 nucleotides read TGTGCCAGCAGCTTGGACAGAGAGACCCAGTACTTC. Encoded protein: CASSLDRETQYF. The chain is built from TRBV5-4 and TRBJ2-5; no clear D. The CDR3 is made up of 12 amino acids. Per the germline V gene, CDR1 is SGHNT and CDR2 is YYREEE (reference sequence). V was clipped by 0 bases and J by 4 bases, with 4 bases between them.

This CDR3 is CASSQGIGANVLTF. In DNA, the CDR3 is TGCGCCAGCAGCCAGGGTATTGGGGCCAACGTCCTGACTTTC. This rearrangement joins TRBV4-3 to TRBJ2-6; D not resolved. There are 14 residues in the CDR3. Germline V gives CDR1 LGHNA, CDR2 YSLEER. Trimming cost V 3 bases and J 3 bases, with 6 bases left between them.

The chain is built from TRBV7-2 and TRBJ2-7; D unclear. V lost 5 bases, J lost 0 bases, and 8 bases lay in between. The CDR3 is 13 residues long. The germline V gene encodes CDR1 SGHTA and CDR2 FQGNSA. As DNA, the CDR3 is TGTGCCAGCAGCCGCCCTTTCTCCTACGAGCAGTACTTC. Translation gives CASSRPFSYEQYF.

V usage is TRBV7-2 and J usage is TRBJ2-3; 9 bases match TRBD1. The length of the CDR3 is 13 residues. Per the germline V gene, CDR1 is SGHTA and CDR2 is FQGNSA. V lost 5 bases and J lost 14; bases outside the gene matches: 11. CDR3: CASSPRQGGLLYF. The CDR3 DNA is TGTGCCAGCAGCCCGCGACAGGGGGGCTTATTGTATTTT.

The V and J genes are TRBV15 and TRBJ2-5; TRBD2 aligns across 8 bases. The CDR3 is 12 amino acids. Germline lookup yields CDR1 LNHNV and CDR2 YYDKDF (reference sequence). The V gene end was trimmed by 4 bases and the J gene end by 10 bases; junction bases not matched to a gene: 5. The CDR3 protein is CATSKAGGDQYF. CDR3 coding DNA: TGTGCCACCAGCAAGGCGGGGGGAGACCAGTACTTC.

V usage is TRBV4-1 and J usage is TRBJ2-5; 7 bases are shared with TRBD2. Germline trimming cut 1 base from V and 5 bases from J; bases unmatched to any gene: 10. The CDR3 runs to 16 residues. Looked up from germline, CDR1 is MGHRA and CDR2 is YSYEKL. The DNA for the CDR3 is TGCGCCAGCAGCCAAGGGCAAGCGGGGCCAAGTGAGACCCAGTACTTC. Its protein is CASSQGQAGPSETQYF.